This entry lists 15 T cell receptor beta chains sequenced from one sample in a study of OX40 agonist ivuxolimab in advanced cancers. Here immunoSEQ multiplex PCR was the method, and the copy in TCRdb shows in-frame clones only, minus some. The table includes tens of thousands of clones, over 75% detected once. The sequences come from CD4+ or CD8+ T cells sorted from blood, collected in a trial of the OX40 agonist ivuxolimab. These receptors were obtained from an adult with an advanced solid tumor such as melanoma, head and neck, liver or kidney cancer.

The chain couples TRBV7-9 to TRBJ1-2; TRBD1 aligns across 10 bases. CDR3 length: 15 amino acids. J gave up 6 bases and V 5 bases, and 9 bases lay outside the gene matches. Per the germline V gene, CDR1 is SEHNR and CDR2 is FQNEAQ (reference sequence). The CDR3, as DNA: TGTGCCAGCAGCAGAGTTTCCGGGACAGGGGATGGCTACACCTTC. Amino acids: CASSRVSGTGDGYTF. Full variable domain (missing parts from reference TRBV7-9 and TRBJ1-2): DTGVSQNPRHKITKRGQNVTFRCDPISEHNRLYWYRQTLGQGPEFLTYFQNEAQLEKSRLLSDRFSAERPKGSFSTLEIQRTEQGDSAMYLCASSRVSGTGDGYTFGSGTRLTVV.

The chain has TRBV7-9 and TRBJ2-1, with no clear D. CDR1 and CDR2 (germline): SEHNR, FQNEAQ (reference sequence). Trimming stripped 8 bases from V and 0 bases from J, with 8 bases between. The CDR3 length is 13 residues. The CDR3 sequence: CASSVLSYNEQFF. The CDR3 DNA sequence: TGTGCCAGCTCGGTCCTCTCCTACAATGAGCAGTTCTTC.

This sequence joins TRBV5-1 and TRBJ1-5; perhaps TRBD1 as D (5 bases). The CDR3 is 16 residues long. V was trimmed by 0 bases and J by 4 bases, leaving 14 bases between them. The germline CDR1 and CDR2 sequences are SGHRS and YFSETQ. CDR3: CASSLADTSRNQPQHF. For the CDR3, the DNA is TGCGCCAGCAGCTTGGCGGACACCTCTAGAAATCAGCCCCAGCATTTT.

The CDR3 loop reads CASSLAWQGEEETQYF. The CDR3 region has the DNA TGTGCCAGCAGCTTAGCGTGGCAGGGAGAAGAAGAGACCCAGTACTTC. The J gene is TRBJ2-5, the V gene TRBV7-9; D is tentatively TRBD1 or TRBD2 (5 bases each). The CDR3 has 16 residues. Per germline, CDR1 SEHNR and CDR2 FQNEAQ (reference sequence). Trimming cost V 0 bases and J 3 bases, with 14 bases left between them.

This clone was seen a handful of times. The V and J genes are TRBV9 and TRBJ1-5, with D perhaps matching TRBD1 (5 bases). The CDR3 is 14 residues long. With 2 bases removed from V and 5 bases from J, the gap between germline ends came to 11 bases. Germline lookup yields CDR1 SGDLS and CDR2 YYNGEE. The chain's CDR3 is CASSVGTGDQPQHF. The CDR3 nucleotides are TGTGCCAGCAGCGTGGGGACTGGGGATCAGCCCCAGCATTTT.

The chain combines TRBV7-3 with TRBJ2-1; the D call may be TRBD1 or TRBD2 (5 bases each). Germline CDR1 reads SGHTA; CDR2 reads FQGTGA. Trimming shortened V by 5 bases and J by 9 bases, and 8 bases separated the two germline ends. The CDR3 consists of 11 residues. Here the CDR3 DNA reads TGTGCCAGCAGCCTAGGGACTGAGCAGTTCTTC. Its translation: CASSLGTEQFF.

V usage is TRBV7-3 and J usage is TRBJ2-2; the D gene is possibly TRBD1 (5 bases). The CDR3 is 16 amino acids. CDR1 is SGHTA, CDR2 FQGTGA, per germline. The V end lost 1 base, the J end lost 2 bases, and 11 bases lay between the germline ends. This CDR3 reads CASSLIGDLNTGELFF. CDR3 DNA sequence: TGTGCCAGCAGCTTAATAGGGGATCTTAACACCGGGGAGCTGTTTTTT.

The V and J genes are TRBV29-1 and TRBJ2-7, with D perhaps assigned TRBD1 or TRBD2 (5 bases each). Germline assignment: CDR1 SQVTM and CDR2 ANQGSEA. The CDR3 totals 13 residues. V was shortened by 3 bases and J by 5 bases, with 14 bases between the two germline ends. The CDR3, as DNA: TGCAGCGTTGATATGGGGGTTAAGGACGAGCAGTACTTC. Its protein is CSVDMGVKDEQYF.

The rearrangement links TRBV15 to TRBJ2-6; 9 bases map to TRBD1. CDR3 length: 18 amino acids. Trimming at V came to 4 bases and at J to 4 bases, leaving 11 bases not matched to a gene. CDR1 and CDR2 from the germline V gene are LNHNV and YYDKDF (reference sequence). CDR3 amino acids: CATSNPGQGTRGANVLTF. The CDR3 DNA reads TGTGCCACCAGCAACCCGGGACAGGGAACGAGGGGGGCCAACGTCCTGACTTTC.

The rearrangement joins TRBV11-3 to TRBJ1-5; D unresolved. The CDR3 is 16 amino acids. Germline V gene data show CDR1 as SGHNT and CDR2 as YENEEA. V was cut by 1 base and J by 5 bases, with 15 bases left in between. CDR3 amino acids: CASSLVLRGGDQPQHF. DNA of the CDR3: TGTGCCAGCAGCTTAGTTTTGCGGGGTGGGGATCAGCCCCAGCATTTT. The variable domain in full, completed from reference TRBV11-3 and TRBJ1-5, reads EAGVVQSPRYKIIEKKQPVAFWCNPISGHNTLYWYLQNLGQGPELLIRYENEEAVDDSQLPKDRFSAERLKGVDSTLKIQPAELGDSAVYLCASSLVLRGGDQPQHFGDGTRLSIL.

The gene calls are TRBV9 and TRBJ2-3, with D perhaps matching TRBD1 or TRBD2 (5 bases each). This CDR3 contains 15 residues. The germline V and J ends were trimmed by 1 base and 3 bases, with 12 bases remaining between them. Germline V gives CDR1 SGDLS, CDR2 YYNGEE. CDR3 sequence (DNA): TGTGCCAGCAGCGTATTATGGGGGTTGACAGATACGCAGTATTTT. Translation: CASSVLWGLTDTQYF.

The chain employs TRBV4-3 and TRBJ2-3; D perhaps matches TRBD2 (6 bases). Trimming took 0 bases from V and 0 from J, leaving 7 bases between them. Germline values: CDR1 LGHNA, CDR2 YSLEER. The CDR3 runs to 15 residues. The CDR3 DNA sequence: TGCGCCAGCAGCCAAGATGGGACTAGCACAGATACGCAGTATTTT. It encodes CASSQDGTSTDTQYF.

The chain joins TRBV19 to TRBJ1-1; 10 bases are a match to TRBD1. The CDR3 has 15 amino acids. CDR1 LNHDA and CDR2 SQIVND come from the germline V gene (reference sequence). The V and J ends lost 3 bases and 4 bases, in that order; junction bases with no gene match: 5. CDR3 sequence reads: CASSIGTGAATEAFF. CDR3 nucleotide sequence: TGTGCCAGTAGTATCGGGACAGGGGCCGCCACTGAAGCTTTCTTT.

By share of the sample, this clone is medium-sized (0.01 to 0.1%). The V and J genes are TRBV19 and TRBJ1-1; TRBD1 matches 10 bases. Germline CDR1 reads LNHDA; CDR2 reads SQIVND (reference sequence). Trimming removed 3 bases from V and 6 bases from J; junction bases left unmatched: 1. The CDR3 has 13 residues. The chain's CDR3 is CASSIGQGAEAFF. The CDR3 coding sequence is TGTGCCAGTAGTATTGGACAGGGGGCTGAAGCTTTCTTT. Variable domain in full (rest from reference TRBV19 and TRBJ1-1): DGGITQSPKYLFRKEGQNVTLSCEQNLNHDAMYWYRQDPGQGLRLIYYSQIVNDFQKGDIAEGYSVSREKKESFPLTVTSAQKNPTAFYLCASSIGQGAEAFFGQGTRLTVV.

The chain employs TRBV19 and TRBJ2-4; TRBD2 is a possible D gene (6 bases). The CDR3 spans 12 residues. From germline, CDR1 is LNHDA and CDR2 SQIVND (reference sequence). V lost 5 bases and J lost 10, with 12 bases in between. The CDR3 reads CASSPGVPIQYF. CDR3 sequence (DNA): TGTGCCAGTAGTCCGGGGGTCCCTATTCAGTACTTC. Looking up the rest from reference TRBV19 and TRBJ2-4 gives the full variable domain: DGGITQSPKYLFRKEGQNVTLSCEQNLNHDAMYWYRQDPGQGLRLIYYSQIVNDFQKGDIAEGYSVSREKKESFPLTVTSAQKNPTAFYLCASSPGVPIQYFGAGTRLSVL.